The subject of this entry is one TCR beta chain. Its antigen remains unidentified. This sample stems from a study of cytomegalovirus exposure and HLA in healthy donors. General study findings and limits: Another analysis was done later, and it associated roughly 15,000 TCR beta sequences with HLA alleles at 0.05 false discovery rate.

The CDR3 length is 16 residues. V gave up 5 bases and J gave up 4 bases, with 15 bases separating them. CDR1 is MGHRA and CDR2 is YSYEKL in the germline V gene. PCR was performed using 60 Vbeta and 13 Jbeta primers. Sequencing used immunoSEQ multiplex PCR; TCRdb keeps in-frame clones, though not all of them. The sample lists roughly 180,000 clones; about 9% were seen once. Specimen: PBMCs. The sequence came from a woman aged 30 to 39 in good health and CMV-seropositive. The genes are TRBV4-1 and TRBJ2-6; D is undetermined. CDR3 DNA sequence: TGCGCCAGCAGCACCCGAACGGGTGGAGGGGCCAACGTCCTGACTTTC. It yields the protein CASSTRTGGGANVLTF.